Shown below are 2 T cell receptor beta chains from a single sample sequenced in a study of Graves' ophthalmopathy and Graves' hyperthyroidism. Using RNA transcripts, the TCR beta CDR3 regions were amplified. A first-round RT-PCR used HTBI primers, followed by a second-round multiplex PCR. TCRdb recomputed calls from the multiplex PCR reads with MiXCR, one row per CDR3 protein. This sample yields 300,000 to 500,000 distinct CDR3 sequences, of which 15% are seen a single time; roughly 7% belongs to the top ten. The source material was peripheral blood. These receptors were obtained from a woman younger than 35 with stable Graves' hyperthyroidism.

This clonotype showed up many times. The rearrangement joins TRBV6-2 or TRBV6-3 to TRBJ2-7, with TRBD1 identical over 9 bases. The CDR3 runs to 16 residues. The junction had 4 bases not matched to a gene; V was cut back by 0 bases and J by 1 base. Germline CDR1 and CDR2: MNHEY and SVGEGT. As DNA, the CDR3 is TGTGCCAGCAGTTACTCAAGACAGGGGGAATCCTACGAGCAGTACTTC. As protein: CASSYSRQGESYEQYF.

About this clonotype: A junction end diverges from the germline sequence, so it may reflect a read error. V gene TRBV12-3 or TRBV12-4 combines with J gene TRBJ2-3, with 8 positions matching TRBD1. The CDR3 totals 15 residues. The DNA for the CDR3 is TGTGTCAGCGGTTTGCCGACAGGGGAAGGAGATACGCAGTATTTT. This sequence encodes CVSGLPTGEGDTQYF.